This T cell receptor (beta chain) comes out of a study of T-cell memory formation after mild COVID-19. Trimming took off 6 bases at V and 6 bases at J, with 17 bases between the two ends. The germline CDR1 and CDR2 sequences are KGHSH and LQKENI. The CDR3 totals 15 residues. MiXCR, applied by TCRdb to the 5' RACE reads, yields one record per CDR3 protein. The table shows about 450,000 distinct CDR3 sequences, with around 22% occurring only once. The sample consisted of PBMCs or a T cell subset sorted from them (not recorded which). This clonotype was sampled from an adult woman who had mild COVID-19 (a few samples of this study predate the infection). Cell type and time point are not known. The chain is built from TRBV18 and TRBJ1-4; the D gene is possibly TRBD1 (5 bases). CDR3 DNA: TGTGCCAGCTCCGGTCGAGGGACGGGGGATGAAAAACTGTTTTTT. Translated: CASSGRGTGDEKLFF.